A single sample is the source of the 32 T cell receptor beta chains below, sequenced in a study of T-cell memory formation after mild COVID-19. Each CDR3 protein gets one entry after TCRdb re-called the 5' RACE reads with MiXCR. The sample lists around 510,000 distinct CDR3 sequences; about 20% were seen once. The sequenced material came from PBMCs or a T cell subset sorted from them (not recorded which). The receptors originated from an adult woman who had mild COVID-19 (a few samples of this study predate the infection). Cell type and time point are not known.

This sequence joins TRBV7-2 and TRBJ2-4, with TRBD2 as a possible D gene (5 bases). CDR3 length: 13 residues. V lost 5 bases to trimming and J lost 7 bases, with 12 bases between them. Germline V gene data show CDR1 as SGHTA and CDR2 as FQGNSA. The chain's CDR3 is CASSRRTLNIQYF. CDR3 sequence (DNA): TGTGCCAGCAGCCGAAGGACTCTGAACATTCAGTACTTC.

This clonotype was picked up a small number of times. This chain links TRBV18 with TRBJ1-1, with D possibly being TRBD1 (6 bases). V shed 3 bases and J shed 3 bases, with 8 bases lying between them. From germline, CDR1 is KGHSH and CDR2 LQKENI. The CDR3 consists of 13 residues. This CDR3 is CASSPDRYTEAFF. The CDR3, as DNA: TGTGCCAGCTCACCCGACAGGTACACTGAAGCTTTCTTT. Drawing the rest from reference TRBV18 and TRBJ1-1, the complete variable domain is NAGVMQNPRHLVRRRGQEARLRCSPMKGHSHVYWYRQLPEEGLKFMVYLQKENIIDESGMPKERFSAEFPKEGPSILRIQQVVRGDSAAYFCASSPDRYTEAFFGQGTRLTVV.

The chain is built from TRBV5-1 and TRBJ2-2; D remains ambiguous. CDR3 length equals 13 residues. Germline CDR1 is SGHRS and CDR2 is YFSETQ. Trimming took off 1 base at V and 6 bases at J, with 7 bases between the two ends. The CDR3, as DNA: TGCGCCAGCAGCTTGCAGATAGCCGGGGAGCTGTTTTTT. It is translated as CASSLQIAGELFF. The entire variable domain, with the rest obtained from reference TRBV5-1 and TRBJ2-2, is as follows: KAGVTQTPRYLIKTRGQQVTLSCSPISGHRSVSWYQQTPGQGLQFLFEYFSETQRNKGNFPGRFSGRQFSNSRSEMNVSTLELGDSALYLCASSLQIAGELFFGEGSRLTVL.

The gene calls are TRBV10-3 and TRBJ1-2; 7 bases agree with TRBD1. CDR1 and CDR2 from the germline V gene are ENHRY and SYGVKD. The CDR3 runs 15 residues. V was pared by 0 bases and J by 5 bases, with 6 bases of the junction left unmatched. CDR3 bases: TGTGCCATCAGTGAGTCTACGACAGGGACTTATGGCTACACCTTC. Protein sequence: CAISESTTGTYGYTF.

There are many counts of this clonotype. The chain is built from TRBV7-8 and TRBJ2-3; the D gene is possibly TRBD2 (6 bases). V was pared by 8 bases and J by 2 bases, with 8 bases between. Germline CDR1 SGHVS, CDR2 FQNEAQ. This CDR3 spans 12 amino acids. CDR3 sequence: CASGRTTDTQYF. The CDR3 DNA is TGTGCCAGCGGGAGGACCACAGATACGCAGTATTTT.

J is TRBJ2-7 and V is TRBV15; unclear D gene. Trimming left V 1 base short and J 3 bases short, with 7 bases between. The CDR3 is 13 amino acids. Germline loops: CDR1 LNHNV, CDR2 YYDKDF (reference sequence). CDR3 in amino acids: CATSRVPVYEQYF. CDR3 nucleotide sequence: TGTGCCACCAGCAGAGTGCCAGTCTACGAGCAGTACTTC. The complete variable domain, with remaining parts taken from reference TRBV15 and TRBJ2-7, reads DAMVIQNPRYQVTQFGKPVTLSCSQTLNHNVMYWYQQKSSQAPKLLFHYYDKDFNNEADTPDNFQSRRPNTSFCFLDIRSPGLGDTAMYLCATSRVPVYEQYFGPGTRLTVT.

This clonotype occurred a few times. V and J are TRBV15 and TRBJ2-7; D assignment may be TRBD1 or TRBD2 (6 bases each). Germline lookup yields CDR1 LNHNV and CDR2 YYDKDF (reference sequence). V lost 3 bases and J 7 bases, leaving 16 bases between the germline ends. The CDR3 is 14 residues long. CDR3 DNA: TGTGCCACCAGCAGTCGTGGGGGGCCGGGTGAGCAGTACTTC. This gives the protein CATSSRGGPGEQYF. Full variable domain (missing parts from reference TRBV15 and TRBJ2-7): DAMVIQNPRYQVTQFGKPVTLSCSQTLNHNVMYWYQQKSSQAPKLLFHYYDKDFNNEADTPDNFQSRRPNTSFCFLDIRSPGLGDTAMYLCATSSRGGPGEQYFGPGTRLTVT.

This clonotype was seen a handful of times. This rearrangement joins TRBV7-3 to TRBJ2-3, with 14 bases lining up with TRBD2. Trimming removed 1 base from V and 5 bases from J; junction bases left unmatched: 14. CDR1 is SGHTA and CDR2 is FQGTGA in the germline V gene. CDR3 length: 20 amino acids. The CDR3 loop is CASSLNPTPGLAGVKDTQYF. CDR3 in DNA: TGTGCCAGCAGCTTAAACCCAACCCCGGGACTAGCGGGAGTGAAAGATACGCAGTATTTT.

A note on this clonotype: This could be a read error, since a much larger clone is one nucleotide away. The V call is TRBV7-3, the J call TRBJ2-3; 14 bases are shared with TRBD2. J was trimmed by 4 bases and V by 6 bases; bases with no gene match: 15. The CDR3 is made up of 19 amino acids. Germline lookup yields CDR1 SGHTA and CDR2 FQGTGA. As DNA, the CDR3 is TGTGCCAGCAGTTCCACTCCCCCAGGGACTAGCGGGAGAGCAGATACGCAGTATTTT. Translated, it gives CASSSTPPGTSGRADTQYF.

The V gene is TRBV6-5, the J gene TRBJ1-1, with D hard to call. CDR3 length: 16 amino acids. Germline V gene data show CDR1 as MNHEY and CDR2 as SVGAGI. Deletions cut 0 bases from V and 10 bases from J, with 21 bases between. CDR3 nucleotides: TGTGCCAGCAGTTACTCGTTTGCAGCAGGCCTCTCTGGAGCTTTCTTT. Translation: CASSYSFAAGLSGAFF.

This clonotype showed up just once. CDR3 nucleotides: TGCACCCTCACCCAGGGATCCATAGGAGGGTCACCCCTCCACTTT. Protein sequence: CTLTQGSIGGSPLHF. The V gene is TRBV20-1, the J gene TRBJ1-6; a weak D match, TRBD1 (5 bases). The CDR3 is 15 residues long. Per the germline V gene, CDR1 is DFQATT and CDR2 is SNEGSKA (reference sequence).

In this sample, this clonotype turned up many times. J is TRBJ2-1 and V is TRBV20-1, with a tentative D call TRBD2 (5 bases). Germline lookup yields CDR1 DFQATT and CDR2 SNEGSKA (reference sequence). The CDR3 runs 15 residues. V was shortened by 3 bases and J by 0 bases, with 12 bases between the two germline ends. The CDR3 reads CSASVGLGSYNEQFF. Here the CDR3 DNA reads TGCAGTGCTAGCGTCGGACTTGGCTCCTACAATGAGCAGTTCTTC.

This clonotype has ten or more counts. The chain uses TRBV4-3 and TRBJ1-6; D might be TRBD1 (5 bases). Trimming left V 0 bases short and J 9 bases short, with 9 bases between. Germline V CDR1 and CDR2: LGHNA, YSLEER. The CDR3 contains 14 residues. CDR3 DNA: TGCGCCAGCAGCCAAGACAGGGTGGGTTCACCCCTCCACTTT. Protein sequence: CASSQDRVGSPLHF.

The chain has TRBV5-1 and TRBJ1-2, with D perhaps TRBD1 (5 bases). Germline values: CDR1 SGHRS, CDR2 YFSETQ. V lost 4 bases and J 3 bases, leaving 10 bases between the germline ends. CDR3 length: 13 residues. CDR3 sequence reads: CASSPGHDYGYTF. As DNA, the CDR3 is TGCGCCAGCAGCCCCGGACATGACTATGGCTACACCTTC.

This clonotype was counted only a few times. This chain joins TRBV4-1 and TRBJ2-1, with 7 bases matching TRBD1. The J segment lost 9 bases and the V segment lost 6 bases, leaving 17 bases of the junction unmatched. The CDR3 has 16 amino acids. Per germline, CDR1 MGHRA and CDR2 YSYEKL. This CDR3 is CASRPIWGQQDGEQFF. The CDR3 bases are TGCGCCAGCAGACCGATTTGGGGACAGCAAGACGGTGAGCAGTTCTTC.

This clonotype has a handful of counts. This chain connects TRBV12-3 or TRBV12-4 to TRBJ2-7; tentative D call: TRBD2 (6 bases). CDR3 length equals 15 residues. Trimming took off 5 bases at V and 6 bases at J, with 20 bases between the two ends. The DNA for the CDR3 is TGTGCCAGCAGTCCGGATGGGGGGAGTGTGGGCGAGCAGTACTTC. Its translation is CASSPDGGSVGEQYF.

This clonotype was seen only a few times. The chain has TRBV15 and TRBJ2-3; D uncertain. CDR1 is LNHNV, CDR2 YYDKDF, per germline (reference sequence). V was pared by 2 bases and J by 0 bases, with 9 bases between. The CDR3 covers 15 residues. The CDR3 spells CATSRPVLSTDTQYF. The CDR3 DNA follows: TGTGCCACCAGCAGACCCGTCTTGAGCACAGATACGCAGTATTTT.

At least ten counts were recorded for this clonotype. Here the CDR3 reads CSAREAGRGNTIYF. The CDR3 nucleotides are TGCAGTGCTAGAGAGGCAGGGAGAGGAAACACCATATATTTT. V and J are TRBV20-1 and TRBJ1-3; tentative D call: TRBD1 (5 bases). The CDR3 spans 14 residues. V lost 0 bases and J 4 bases, leaving 10 bases between the germline ends. Looked up from germline, CDR1 is DFQATT and CDR2 is SNEGSKA (reference sequence).

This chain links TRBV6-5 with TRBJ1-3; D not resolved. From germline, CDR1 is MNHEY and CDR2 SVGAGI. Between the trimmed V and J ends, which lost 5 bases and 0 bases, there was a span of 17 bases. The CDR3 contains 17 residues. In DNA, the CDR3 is TGTGCCAGCAGTCTCCACGCAGCACTGATCTCTGGAAACACCATATATTTT. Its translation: CASSLHAALISGNTIYF.

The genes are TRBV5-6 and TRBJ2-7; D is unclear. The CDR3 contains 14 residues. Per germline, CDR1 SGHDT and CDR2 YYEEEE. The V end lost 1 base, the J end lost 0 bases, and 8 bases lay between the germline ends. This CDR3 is CASSLIYNSYEQYF. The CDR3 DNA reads TGTGCCAGCAGCTTGATCTATAACTCCTACGAGCAGTACTTC.

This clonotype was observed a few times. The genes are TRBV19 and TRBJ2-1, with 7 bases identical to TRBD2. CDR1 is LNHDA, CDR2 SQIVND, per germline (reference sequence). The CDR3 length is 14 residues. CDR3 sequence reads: CSSGSQISYNEQFF. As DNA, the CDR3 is TGTTCTAGCGGTTCTCAAATATCCTACAATGAGCAGTTCTTC.

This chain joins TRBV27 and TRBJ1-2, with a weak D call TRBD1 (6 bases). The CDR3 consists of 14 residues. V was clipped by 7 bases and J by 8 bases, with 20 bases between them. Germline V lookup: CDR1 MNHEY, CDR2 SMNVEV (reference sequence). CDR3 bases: TGTGCCAGCACTCCAGCGGGGGCTCTACAAGGCTACACCTTC. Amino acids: CASTPAGALQGYTF.

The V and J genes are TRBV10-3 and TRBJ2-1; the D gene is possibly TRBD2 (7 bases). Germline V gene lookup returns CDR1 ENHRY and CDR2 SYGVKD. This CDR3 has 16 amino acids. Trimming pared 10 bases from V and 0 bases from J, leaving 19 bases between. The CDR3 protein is CANRVVGGLSYNEQFF. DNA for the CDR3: TGTGCCAACCGAGTCGTCGGGGGGCTCTCCTACAATGAGCAGTTCTTC.

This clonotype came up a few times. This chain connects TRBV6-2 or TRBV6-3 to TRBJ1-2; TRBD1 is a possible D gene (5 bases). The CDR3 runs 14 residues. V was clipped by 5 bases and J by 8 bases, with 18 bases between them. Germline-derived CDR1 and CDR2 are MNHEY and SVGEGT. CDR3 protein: CASSDSGAAFGYTF. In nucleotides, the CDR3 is TGTGCCAGCAGTGACAGCGGGGCGGCGTTCGGCTACACCTTC.

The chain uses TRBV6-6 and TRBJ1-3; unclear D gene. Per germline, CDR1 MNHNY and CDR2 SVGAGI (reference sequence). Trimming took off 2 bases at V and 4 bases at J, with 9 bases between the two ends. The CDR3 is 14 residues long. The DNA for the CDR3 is TGTGCCAGCAGTTACGGGGAAACGGGAAACACCATATATTTT. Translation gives CASSYGETGNTIYF.

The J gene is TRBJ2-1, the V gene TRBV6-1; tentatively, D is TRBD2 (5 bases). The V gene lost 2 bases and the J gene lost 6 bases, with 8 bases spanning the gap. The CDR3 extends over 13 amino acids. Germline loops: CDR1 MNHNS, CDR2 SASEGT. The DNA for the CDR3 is TGTGCCAGCAGTGAACCGAGCGGCAATGAGCAGTTCTTC. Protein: CASSEPSGNEQFF.

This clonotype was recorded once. CDR3 in amino acids: CASIPSASSTDTQYF. In DNA form, the CDR3 reads TGTGCCAGCATTCCCAGCGCGTCGAGCACAGATACGCAGTATTTT. The rearrangement joins TRBV6-5 to TRBJ2-3; no reliable D call. CDR1 and CDR2 (germline): MNHEY, SVGAGI. CDR3 length equals 15 residues. V lost 7 bases to trimming and J lost 0 bases, with 14 bases between them.

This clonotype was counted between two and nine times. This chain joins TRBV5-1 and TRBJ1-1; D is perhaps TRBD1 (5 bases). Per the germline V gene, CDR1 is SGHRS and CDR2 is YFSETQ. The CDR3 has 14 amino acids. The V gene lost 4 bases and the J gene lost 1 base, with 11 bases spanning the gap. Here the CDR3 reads CASSPQATNTEAFF. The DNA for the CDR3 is TGCGCCAGCAGCCCACAGGCGACGAACACTGAAGCTTTCTTT.

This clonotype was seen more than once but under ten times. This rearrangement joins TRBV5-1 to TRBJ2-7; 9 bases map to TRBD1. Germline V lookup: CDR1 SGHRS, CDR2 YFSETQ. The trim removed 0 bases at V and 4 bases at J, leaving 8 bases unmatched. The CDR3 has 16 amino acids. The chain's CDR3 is CASSLAETGGRYEQYF. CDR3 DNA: TGCGCCAGCAGCTTGGCCGAGACAGGGGGGAGATACGAGCAGTACTTC.

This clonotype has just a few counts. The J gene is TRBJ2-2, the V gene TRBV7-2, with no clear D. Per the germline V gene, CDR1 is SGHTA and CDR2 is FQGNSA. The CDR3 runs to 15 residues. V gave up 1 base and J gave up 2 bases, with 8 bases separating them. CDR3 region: CASSLGPYNTGELFF. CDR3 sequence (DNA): TGTGCCAGCAGCTTAGGCCCATATAACACCGGGGAGCTGTTTTTT.

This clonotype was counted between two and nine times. As DNA, the CDR3 is TGCGCCAGCAGCCAAGCCAGGTTCGGCACAGATACGCAGTATTTT. Protein: CASSQARFGTDTQYF. The V gene is TRBV4-3, the J gene TRBJ2-3, with no clear D. V was clipped by 1 base and J by 1 base, with 9 bases between them. Germline V gene data show CDR1 as LGHNA and CDR2 as YSLEER. The CDR3 consists of 15 residues.

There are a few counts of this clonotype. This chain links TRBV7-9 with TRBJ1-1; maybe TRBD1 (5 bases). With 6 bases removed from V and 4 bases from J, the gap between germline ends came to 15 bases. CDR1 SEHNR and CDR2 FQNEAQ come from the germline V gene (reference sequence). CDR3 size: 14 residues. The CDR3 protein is CASSKGAAATEAFF. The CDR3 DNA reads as TGTGCCAGCAGTAAAGGGGCGGCGGCCACTGAAGCTTTCTTT.